The source of this TCR beta chain is a study of cytomegalovirus exposure and HLA in healthy donors. Study results and limitations: Confirmation was obtained in vitro that three CMV-associated chains are specific for CMV antigens. There were about 160 TCR beta chains listed as cytomegalovirus-associated.

CDR3 length equals 14 residues. Germline CDR1 SEHNR, CDR2 FQNEAQ (reference sequence). V trimming: 5 bases; J trimming: 4 bases; junction bases outside the gene matches: 6. Generated by immunoSEQ multiplex PCR, the TCRdb table keeps only in-frame clones and is missing some. The repertoire has 76,000 or so clones, approximately 95% of them found once; the top ten carry approximately 2.1%. With respect to this clone: Its antigen is as yet unknown.

The sequenced material came from PBMCs. The chain is built from TRBV7-9 and TRBJ2-5, with 8 bases matching TRBD2. The clonotype originates from a woman between 18 and 29 years old in good health and CMV-seronegative. Here the CDR3 DNA reads TGTGCCAGCAGCCCGGGGGGGTCGGGAGAGACCCAGTACTTC. This encodes CASSPGGSGETQYF.